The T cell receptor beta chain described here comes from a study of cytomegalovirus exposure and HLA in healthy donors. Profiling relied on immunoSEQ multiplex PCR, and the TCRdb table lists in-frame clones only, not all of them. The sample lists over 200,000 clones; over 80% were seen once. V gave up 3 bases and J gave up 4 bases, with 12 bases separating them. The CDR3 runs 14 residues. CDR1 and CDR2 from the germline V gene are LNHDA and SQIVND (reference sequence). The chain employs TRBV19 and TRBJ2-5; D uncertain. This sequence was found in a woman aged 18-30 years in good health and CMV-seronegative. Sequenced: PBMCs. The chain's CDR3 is CASSIGHSGETQYF. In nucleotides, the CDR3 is TGTGCCAGTAGTATTGGCCATTCGGGAGAGACCCAGTACTTC.